This T cell receptor beta chain was captured in a study of T-cell memory formation after mild COVID-19. Study information: Across donors, TCR clusters were largely donor specific. Study-wide results and caveats: In second-wave clones peaking day 37, SARS-CoV-2 specificity remained unconfirmed.

For this clonotype: Its antigen remains unknown.

V lost 0 bases to trimming and J lost 5 bases; unmatched junction nucleotides: 2. The CDR3 runs 14 residues. Germline V CDR1 and CDR2: SGDLS, YYNGEE. TCR alpha and TCR beta cDNA libraries with sample barcodes and UMIs came from 5'RACE using constant-segment primers. MiXCR, applied by TCRdb to the 5' RACE reads, yields one record per CDR3 protein. The repertoire holds about 140,000 distinct CDR3 sequences, around 15% seen once, with 28% in the top ten. This chain uses TRBV9 with TRBJ2-1; 7 bases align to TRBD2. The TCR comes from an adult woman who had mild COVID-19 (a few samples of this study predate the infection). Cell type and time point are not known. The sequencing sample was made of PBMCs or a T cell subset sorted from them (not recorded which). CDR3 region: CASSVGGGNNEQFF. CDR3 DNA sequence: TGTGCCAGCAGCGTAGGGGGGGGGAACAATGAGCAGTTCTTC.